Below, one TCR beta chain is given with its context. The repertoire was sequenced with immunoSEQ multiplex PCR; TCRdb's copy has only in-frame clones and lacks some. Counted here are about 150,000 clones, around 87% occurring once; the ten biggest clones make up roughly 15%. The data were taken from a study of blood T cell repertoires in COVID-19. Material for sequencing was peripheral blood. The sequence was obtained from a woman in her thirties or forties with acute or convalescent COVID-19.

CDR3 sequence reads: CASSQPSNSPLHF. CDR3 in DNA: TGTGCCAGCAGCCAACCCTCTAATTCACCCCTCCACTTT. This chain uses TRBV3-1 (or the pseudogene TRBV3-2) with TRBJ1-6; D remains ambiguous. Germline lookup yields CDR1 LGHDT and CDR2 YNNKEL (reference sequence). V was shortened by 2 bases and J by 6 bases, with 5 bases between the two germline ends. The CDR3 loop spans 13 amino acids.